The TCR beta chain under discussion was sequenced for a study of cytomegalovirus exposure and HLA in healthy donors. Broader study findings: There were three CMV-associated chains whose specificity for CMV antigens was confirmed in vitro.

The donors were in the approximately 110-subject validation cohort; that cohort was separate from the approximately 730-subject first cohort. Method: immunoSEQ multiplex PCR; TCRdb's copy keeps in-frame clones and lacks some. Of around 130,000 clones in the sample, under 90% are singletons; the top ten hold about 3.7%. Regarding this clone: The antigen remains unidentified.

This CDR3 region has 15 residues. V lost 7 bases and J 5 bases, leaving 20 bases between the germline ends. Germline values: CDR1 MNHNS, CDR2 SASEGT. The V gene is TRBV6-1, the J gene TRBJ1-1, with D possibly TRBD1 on 5 matching bases. What was sequenced was PBMCs. The sequence was collected from a man between 25 and 39 years old in good health and CMV-seronegative. CDR3 nucleotides: TGTGCCAGCACCATAGGAGGGCAGGGAAAGACTGAAGCTTTCTTT. Protein product: CASTIGGQGKTEAFF.